A single sample gave rise to the 21 T cell receptor beta chains below, sequenced in a study of identical twins. MiXCR, run by TCRdb on the 5' RACE reads, gives a single entry per CDR3 protein. The sample has 350,000 to 400,000 distinct CDR3 sequences; about 9% are singletons. Sequenced material: naive T cells sorted from blood. The receptors come from a woman aged 50 to 60 in good health.

In its sample, this clonotype was seen a few times. The chain carries TRBV12-3 or TRBV12-4 and TRBJ2-3; D possibly corresponds to TRBD2 (5 bases). V was cut by 5 bases and J by 2 bases, with 8 bases left in between. The length of the CDR3 is 13 residues. The CDR3: CASSGGTTDTQYF. CDR3 coding DNA: TGTGCCAGCAGTGGAGGTACCACAGATACGCAGTATTTT.

This clonotype occurred many times. The chain has TRBV29-1 and TRBJ1-1; D ambiguous. Germline V CDR1 and CDR2: SQVTM, ANQGSEA. There are 12 residues in the CDR3. The V gene lost 5 bases and the J gene lost 1 base, with 8 bases spanning the gap. The CDR3 spells CSVIRQNTEAFF. CDR3 DNA: TGCAGCGTTATACGGCAGAACACTGAAGCTTTCTTT.

This clonotype was observed a handful of times. The rearrangement uses TRBV28 and TRBJ2-7; D unclear. The germline CDR1 and CDR2 sequences are MDHEN and SYDVKM. Trimming removed 6 bases at V and 4 bases at J, with 13 bases between. The CDR3 has 13 amino acids. The CDR3, as DNA: TGTGCCAGCAGCCAAGGAGCCGATTACGAGCAGTACGTC. Protein sequence: CASSQGADYEQYV.

The V call is TRBV28, the J call TRBJ2-7; weak D call: TRBD1 (5 bases). CDR1 and CDR2 (germline): MDHEN, SYDVKM. Trimming left V 10 bases short and J 2 bases short, with 12 bases between. The CDR3 covers 12 residues. The CDR3 here is CATRTLAYEQYF. The CDR3 region has the DNA TGTGCCACAAGGACATTAGCCTACGAGCAGTACTTC.

This clonotype was found a few times. The chain joins TRBV30 to TRBJ2-1; 10 bases are shared with TRBD2. Germline V CDR1 and CDR2: GTSNPN, SVGIG (reference sequence). V was pared by 3 bases and J by 8 bases, with 7 bases of the junction left unmatched. The CDR3 covers 14 residues. CDR3 nucleotides: TGTGCCTGGAGCTTAGCGGGAGGCGCAGATGAGCAGTTCTTC. This codes for CAWSLAGGADEQFF.

This clonotype was picked up a small number of times. The V gene is TRBV4-2, the J gene TRBJ2-3; D is ambiguous. V lost 0 bases to trimming and J lost 2 bases, with 6 bases between them. Per germline, CDR1 LGHNA and CDR2 YNFKEQ. This CDR3 contains 14 residues. The DNA of the CDR3 is TGTGCCAGCAGCCAAGAAACCCCCACAGATACGCAGTATTTT. Its protein product is CASSQETPTDTQYF.

In its sample, this clonotype was seen many times. V gene TRBV12-3 or TRBV12-4 combines with J gene TRBJ1-5, with TRBD1 as a possible D gene (5 bases). The CDR3 covers 12 residues. V was cut by 5 bases and J by 7 bases, with 9 bases left in between. CDR3 region: CASSPQGQPQHF. Here the CDR3 DNA reads TGTGCCAGCAGTCCCCAGGGACAGCCCCAGCATTTT.

The chain recombines TRBV27 with TRBJ2-5; D perhaps matches TRBD1 (7 bases). V lost 6 bases to trimming and J lost 5 bases, with 16 bases between them. The CDR3 contains 14 residues. Germline V gene lookup returns CDR1 MNHEY and CDR2 SMNVEV (reference sequence). DNA of the CDR3: TGTGCCAGCAGCTTCAGGGGGGCTCTGGAGACCCAGTACTTC. Translation gives CASSFRGALETQYF.

The chain employs TRBV5-1 and TRBJ2-2, with D possibly matching TRBD1 (5 bases). In germline, CDR1 is SGHRS, CDR2 YFSETQ. Trimming removed 4 bases at V and 3 bases at J, with 10 bases between. The CDR3 totals 14 residues. CDR3 sequence: CASSQLGDTGELFF. DNA of the CDR3: TGCGCCAGCAGCCAGCTAGGGGACACCGGGGAGCTGTTTTTT.

This chain links TRBV7-2 with TRBJ2-3; tentatively, D is TRBD1 or TRBD2 (6 bases each). There are 16 residues in the CDR3. The V gene lost 1 base and the J gene lost 0 bases, with 11 bases spanning the gap. Germline loops: CDR1 SGHTA, CDR2 FQGNSA. CDR3 loop: CASSLDGGQSTDTQYF. In DNA, the CDR3 is TGTGCCAGCAGCTTAGACGGGGGCCAGAGCACAGATACGCAGTATTTT.

This chain uses TRBV20-1 with TRBJ2-3; 10 bases are a match to TRBD2. The CDR3 loop spans 16 amino acids. Germline CDR1 and CDR2: DFQATT and SNEGSKA (reference sequence). V was pared by 3 bases and J by 2 bases, with 8 bases of the junction left unmatched. The CDR3 loop is CSARVRLAGFTDTQYF. Written as DNA, the CDR3 is TGCAGTGCTAGGGTCCGACTAGCGGGCTTCACAGATACGCAGTATTTT.

Details on this clonotype: Its ends do not fully match the called genes, so a read error is possible. CDR3 in DNA: TGTGCCGGCAGGGACCACTCCTACGAGCAGTACTTC. Translation: CAGRDHSYEQYF. V usage is TRBV6-5 and J usage is TRBJ2-7; D possibly uses TRBD1 or TRBD2 (5 bases each). Germline V gene lookup returns CDR1 MNHEY and CDR2 SVGAGI. The CDR3 spans 12 residues.

This clonotype turned up a few times. The chain joins TRBV11-1 to TRBJ2-5; D might be TRBD2 (5 bases). With 8 bases removed from V and 4 bases from J, the gap between germline ends came to 11 bases. CDR1 and CDR2 from the germline V gene are SGHAT and FQDESV (reference sequence). This CDR3 region has 12 residues. CDR3: CASRDSRETQYF. CDR3 coding DNA: TGTGCCAGCCGGGATTCGCGAGAGACCCAGTACTTC.

Ten or more counts support this clonotype. CDR3 nucleotide sequence: TGCGCCAGCAGGGGAGAGGGGACCTACGAGCAGTACTTC. Amino acid sequence: CASRGEGTYEQYF. The chain combines TRBV10-2 with TRBJ2-7; D is perhaps TRBD1 or TRBD2 (5 bases each). CDR1 is WSHSY and CDR2 is SAAADI in the germline V gene. V lost 6 bases to trimming and J lost 2 bases, with 11 bases between them. The CDR3 has 13 residues.

The chain employs TRBV4-1 and TRBJ2-1; D uncertain. The CDR3 length is 14 residues. Germline CDR1 is MGHRA and CDR2 is YSYEKL. V lost 2 bases to trimming and J lost 4 bases, with 9 bases between them. The CDR3 protein is CASSQTSLYNEQFF. CDR3 nucleotides: TGCGCCAGCAGCCAAACCTCTCTATACAATGAGCAGTTCTTC.

This clonotype was picked up many times. V gene TRBV4-2 combines with J gene TRBJ2-4; 7 nucleotides agree with TRBD1. Germline lookup yields CDR1 LGHNA and CDR2 YNFKEQ. Unmatched junction bases numbered 8, after V lost 1 base and J lost 2 bases. This CDR3 has 17 amino acids. The CDR3 is CASSQGNRGITKNIQYF. In DNA form, the CDR3 reads TGTGCCAGCAGCCAAGGGAACAGGGGTATTACCAAAAACATTCAGTACTTC.

This clonotype was recorded a few times. The V call is TRBV7-9, the J call TRBJ1-1; D unresolved. The CDR3 is 15 residues long. Germline V gives CDR1 SEHNR, CDR2 FQNEAQ (reference sequence). The V gene lost 2 bases and the J gene lost 10 bases, with 20 bases spanning the gap. The CDR3 coding sequence is TGTGCCAGCAGCTTAACGATACGGACCCCCGAGGGAGCTTTCTTT. Its protein product is CASSLTIRTPEGAFF.

This chain links TRBV11-2 with TRBJ2-1; D tentatively fits TRBD1 or TRBD2 (5 bases each). The length of the CDR3 is 17 residues. The V end was cut by 5 bases, the J end by 2 bases, with 19 bases between. CDR1 is SGHAT and CDR2 is FQNNGV in the germline V gene. Here the CDR3 reads CASSARRDPNTYNEQFF. CDR3 DNA: TGTGCCAGCAGCGCACGCCGGGACCCAAATACCTACAATGAGCAGTTCTTC.

At least ten counts were recorded for this clonotype. This rearrangement joins TRBV6-6 to TRBJ1-2, with D possibly matching TRBD1 (5 bases). Trimming shortened V by 11 bases and J by 7 bases, and 23 bases separated the two germline ends. Germline-derived CDR1 and CDR2 are MNHNY and SVGAGI (reference sequence). This CDR3 is 14 amino acids long. In nucleotides, the CDR3 is TGTGCCTGCTGGGAGGGGCTGGGTATCTTTGGCTACACCTTC. Its protein is CACWEGLGIFGYTF.

This clonotype appeared a single time. A much more abundant neighbour one base away suggests this may be a read error. No conserved phenylalanine or tryptophan is present at the end of the CDR3, so a read error is the likely explanation. This chain uses TRBV10-1 with TRBJ2-5, with TRBD2 as a possible D gene (5 bases). CDR1 WNHNN and CDR2 SYGVQD come from the germline V gene (reference sequence). The CDR3 totals 13 residues. Trimming cost V 8 bases and J 1 base, with 11 bases left between them. CDR3 bases: TGCGCCAGCCAGCGGCGGTCCCAAGAGACCCAGTACCTC. Protein: CASQRRSQETQYL.

The rearrangement links TRBV20-1 to TRBJ2-2; 8 bases map to TRBD1. Per germline, CDR1 DFQATT and CDR2 SNEGSKA (reference sequence). V was clipped by 5 bases and J by 7 bases; unmatched bases: 9. The CDR3 has 14 amino acids. The CDR3 nucleotides read TGCAGTGCTGCAGGACAGGGAGCGGTCGGGGAGCTGTTTTTT. Protein: CSAAGQGAVGELFF.